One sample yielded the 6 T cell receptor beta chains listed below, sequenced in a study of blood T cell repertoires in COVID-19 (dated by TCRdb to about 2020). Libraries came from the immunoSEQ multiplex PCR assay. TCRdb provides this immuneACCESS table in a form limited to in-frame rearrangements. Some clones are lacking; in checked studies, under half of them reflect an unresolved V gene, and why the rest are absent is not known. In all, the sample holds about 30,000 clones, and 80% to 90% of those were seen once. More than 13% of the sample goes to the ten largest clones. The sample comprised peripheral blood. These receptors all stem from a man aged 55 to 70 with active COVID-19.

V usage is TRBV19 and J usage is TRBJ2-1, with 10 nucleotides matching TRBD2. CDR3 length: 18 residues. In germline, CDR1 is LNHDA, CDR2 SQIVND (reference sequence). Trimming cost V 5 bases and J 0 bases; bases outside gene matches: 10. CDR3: CASSSLAGPLSSYNEQFF. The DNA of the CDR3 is TGTGCCAGTAGTTCACTAGCGGGGCCCCTAAGCTCCTACAATGAGCAGTTCTTC.

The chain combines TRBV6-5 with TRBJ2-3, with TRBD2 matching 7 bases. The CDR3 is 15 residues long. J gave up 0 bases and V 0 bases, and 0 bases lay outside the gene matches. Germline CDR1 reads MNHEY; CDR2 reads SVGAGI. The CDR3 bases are TGTGCCAGCAGTTACTCTAGCGGGAGCACAGATACGCAGTATTTT. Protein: CASSYSSGSTDTQYF.

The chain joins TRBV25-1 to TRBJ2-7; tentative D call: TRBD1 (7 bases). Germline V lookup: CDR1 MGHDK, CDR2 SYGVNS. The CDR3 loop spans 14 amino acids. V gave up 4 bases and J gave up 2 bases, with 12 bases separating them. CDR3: CASSGRGQTYEQYF. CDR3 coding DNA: TGTGCCAGCAGTGGGAGGGGACAGACCTACGAGCAGTACTTC.

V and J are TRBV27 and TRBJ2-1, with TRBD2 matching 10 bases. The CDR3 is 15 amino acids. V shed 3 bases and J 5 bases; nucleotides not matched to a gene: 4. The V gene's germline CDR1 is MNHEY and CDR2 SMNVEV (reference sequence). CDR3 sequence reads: CASSFSGRADNEQFF. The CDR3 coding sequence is TGTGCCAGCAGTTTCAGCGGGAGGGCCGACAATGAGCAGTTCTTC.

CDR3 amino acids: CASSPYLGLPQETQYF. As DNA, the CDR3 is TGTGCCAGCAGCCCCTATTTGGGACTGCCACAAGAGACCCAGTACTTC. The V and J genes are TRBV21-1 and TRBJ2-5; TRBD2 is the table's D call, not checked against the DNA. TRBV21-1 is a pseudogene segment. The CDR3 totals 16 residues.

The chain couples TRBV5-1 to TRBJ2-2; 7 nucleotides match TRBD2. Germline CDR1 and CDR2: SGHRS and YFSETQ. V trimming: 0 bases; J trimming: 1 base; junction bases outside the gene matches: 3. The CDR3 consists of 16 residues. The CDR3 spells CASSLGGSENTGELFF. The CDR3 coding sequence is TGCGCCAGCAGCTTGGGCGGGAGCGAGAACACCGGGGAGCTGTTTTTT.